These T cell receptor beta chains were read from a single sample in a study of T cells in localized non-small cell lung cancer. The assay was immunoSEQ multiplex PCR, and TCRdb's table has in-frame clones only and misses some. The data show about 1,500 clones, with around a fifth seen just once and 10% held by the top ten. The source was lung tumor tissue, collected before any cancer treatment. The source is a male donor older than 55 with stage I lung adenocarcinoma. Both conserved end residues are part of each CDR3. The order of the fields is CDR3 length, D gene, V gene, CDR3 protein. A D gene is named only where the DNA matches it firmly.

len: 16; d_gene: TRBD1; v_gene: TRBV28; CDR3aa: CASSPSRQGAGEKLFF
len: 13; d_gene: NA; v_gene: TRBV6-8; CDR3aa: CASSYRDGNEQFF
len: 16; d_gene: TRBD2; v_gene: TRBV11-3; CDR3aa: CASSLWLAGNTDTQYF
len: 15; d_gene: TRBD2; v_gene: TRBV11-3; CDR3aa: CASSLGPSGDNEQFF
len: 17; d_gene: TRBD2; v_gene: TRBV25-1; CDR3aa: CASRRTSGGTSTDTQYF
len: 14; d_gene: TRBD1; v_gene: TRBV23-1; CDR3aa: CASSHGTVQETQYF
len: 15; d_gene: NA; v_gene: TRBV9; CDR3aa: CASSVDYKAYNEQFF
len: 12; d_gene: NA; v_gene: TRBV18; CDR3aa: CASSPDPYEQYF
len: 16; d_gene: NA; v_gene: TRBV5-1; CDR3aa: CASSFTQGATYQPQHF
len: 15; d_gene: NA; v_gene: TRBV25-1; CDR3aa: CASSEYLAARNTQYF
len: 20; d_gene: TRBD1; v_gene: TRBV9; CDR3aa: CASSSPSGTGLPWANEKLFF
len: 18; d_gene: TRBD1; v_gene: TRBV30; CDR3aa: CAWSWGVRSRGRGETQYF
len: 15; d_gene: NA; v_gene: TRBV19; CDR3aa: CASRQAGPYTDTQYF
len: 17; d_gene: NA; v_gene: TRBV30; CDR3aa: CAWSVPWAGYGIKPQHF
len: 16; d_gene: TRBD1; v_gene: TRBV11-3; CDR3aa: CASSVNDRVRTYEQYF
len: 15; d_gene: NA; v_gene: TRBV11-3; CDR3aa: CASTQRGSGGDTQYF
len: 15; d_gene: NA; v_gene: TRBV5-1; CDR3aa: CASSSSGPANYGYTF
len: 15; d_gene: TRBD1; v_gene: TRBV23-1; CDR3aa: CASSQDRGSMDEQYF
len: 15; d_gene: NA; v_gene: TRBV2; CDR3aa: CASAALYGSGDTQYF
len: 16; d_gene: NA; v_gene: TRBV18; CDR3aa: CASSPLGTSRKETQYF
len: 19; d_gene: TRBD1; v_gene: TRBV9; CDR3aa: CASTQTGADQSSAGNTIYF
len: 16; d_gene: NA; v_gene: TRBV6-8; CDR3aa: CASSYYFGAREYTQYF
len: 18; d_gene: NA; v_gene: TRBV6-8; CDR3aa: CASSDCPSLLVDNEKLFF
len: 15; d_gene: NA; v_gene: TRBV28; CDR3aa: CASSFHLAGAETQYF
len: 17; d_gene: TRBD2; v_gene: TRBV11-3; CDR3aa: CASSHPLAGGLTYEQYF
len: 15; d_gene: NA; v_gene: TRBV5-1; CDR3aa: CASSSLDIFGNEQFF
len: 14; d_gene: TRBD2; v_gene: TRBV11-3; CDR3aa: CASSKGLAIGELFF
len: 16; d_gene: NA; v_gene: TRBV6-8; CDR3aa: CASSLAGPLSNQPQHF
len: 14; d_gene: NA; v_gene: TRBV7-6; CDR3aa: CASSDRLAYNEQFF
len: 15; d_gene: TRBD1; v_gene: TRBV29-1; CDR3aa: CNVAGGDRGTHEQYF
len: 14; d_gene: NA; v_gene: TRBV11-3; CDR3aa: CASSLSLPSYEQYF
len: 14; d_gene: NA; v_gene: TRBV11-3; CDR3aa: CASSLTGSGNTIYF
len: 14; d_gene: TRBD1; v_gene: TRBV6-8; CDR3aa: CASGSGTGNTEAFF
len: 13; d_gene: TRBD1; v_gene: TRBV30; CDR3aa: CAWNRGMNQPQHF
len: 14; d_gene: TRBD1; v_gene: TRBV5-1; CDR3aa: CASSPGTGVETQYF
len: 15; d_gene: TRBD2; v_gene: TRBV5-1; CDR3aa: CASSLGLAGNNEQFF
len: 13; d_gene: NA; v_gene: TRBV19; CDR3aa: CASSTTPPGELFF
len: 15; d_gene: NA; v_gene: TRBV10-3; CDR3aa: CATKRDQGSGNTIYF
len: 16; d_gene: TRBD1; v_gene: TRBV30; CDR3aa: CAWRKGAVATNEKLFF
len: 15; d_gene: NA; v_gene: TRBV9; CDR3aa: CASSRGKGHTDTQYF
len: 18; d_gene: NA; v_gene: TRBV6-8; CDR3aa: CASSYNPEIRDGYYEQYF
len: 14; d_gene: NA; v_gene: TRBV11-3; CDR3aa: CASSPGGRSTEAFF
len: 16; d_gene: TRBD1; v_gene: TRBV11-3; CDR3aa: CASSPGETGKRETQYF
len: 14; d_gene: TRBD1; v_gene: TRBV11-3; CDR3aa: CASSWTGWPTEAFF
len: 15; d_gene: TRBD1; v_gene: TRBV19; CDR3aa: CASTLAGQGNYGYTF
len: 15; d_gene: NA; v_gene: TRBV6-8; CDR3aa: CAISGPGQSYNEQFF
len: 17; d_gene: NA; v_gene: TRBV11-1; CDR3aa: CASSPESRQRNTGELFF
len: 19; d_gene: TRBD1; v_gene: TRBV19; CDR3aa: CASSVGQGRIATITDTQYF
len: 15; d_gene: TRBD1; v_gene: TRBV19; CDR3aa: CASKPGTANTGELFF
len: 16; d_gene: TRBD2; v_gene: TRBV5-1; CDR3aa: CASSLALAGRADTQYF
len: 14; d_gene: TRBD1; v_gene: TRBV12-5; CDR3aa: CASGPDRVNEKLFF
len: 15; d_gene: TRBD2; v_gene: TRBV4-1; CDR3aa: CASSPRGGAKETQYF
len: 15; d_gene: TRBD1; v_gene: TRBV5-1; CDR3aa: CASSLGDRGSTVKFF
len: 14; d_gene: NA; v_gene: TRBV6-8; CDR3aa: CASSPWEVKAEAFF
len: 13; d_gene: NA; v_gene: TRBV9; CDR3aa: CASSVWARNEQFF
len: 16; d_gene: TRBD2; v_gene: TRBV7-2; CDR3aa: CASTTETSGRQKTQYF
len: 13; d_gene: TRBD1; v_gene: TRBV6-8; CDR3aa: CASRDRNTYEQYF